The TCR beta chain described here comes from a study of blood T cell repertoires in COVID-19. In the study overall: The United States, Italy and Spain were the sources of the acute and convalescent COVID-19 samples. In each case, the material was cDNA or gDNA derived from T cells, B-cell-depleted T cells, or PBMCs.

The CDR3 has 15 residues. The V end was cut by 2 bases, the J end by 5 bases, with 16 bases between. Looked up from germline, CDR1 is SGHDT and CDR2 is YYEEEE. In the original processing: Reference gene primer amplification gave nucleated cell count estimates. Generated by immunoSEQ multiplex PCR, the TCRdb table keeps only in-frame clones and is missing some. The DNA gave D and trimming, while V, J and clone size come from that table. The sample lists 17,000 or so clones, about four fifths occurring once. The V gene is TRBV5-6, the J gene TRBJ2-5; possible D gene TRBD2, 7 bases. This TCR derives from a man aged 35 to 55 with active or convalescent COVID-19. The sequenced material came from peripheral blood. CDR3 loop: CASSLWAGRGETQYF. CDR3 in DNA: TGTGCCAGCAGCTTATGGGCAGGGAGGGGGGAGACCCAGTACTTC.